This passage covers 4 T cell receptor beta chains from one sample sequenced in a study of T cell repertoires in cytomegalovirus infection. Their target antigens are unknown. TCRdb re-analysed the reads in MiXCR, keeping a single row per CDR3 protein. Of approximately 990,000 distinct CDR3 sequences in the sample, roughly 31% were seen once. The specimen was cultured CD8+ T cells from PBMCs, collected from culture after CMV antigen stimulation. The origin of the receptors is a human donor in good health (CMV status not recorded). Some clones in this sample may be carry-over from other donors' samples.

J is TRBJ1-2 and V is TRBV4-1, with TRBD1 matching 11 bases. The CDR3 has 15 amino acids. Unmatched junction bases numbered 6, after V lost 4 bases and J lost 5 bases. Per the germline V gene, CDR1 is MGHRA and CDR2 is YSYEKL. In DNA form, the CDR3 reads TGCGCCAGCAGCCCCGGCGGGACAGGGGGATATGGCTACACCTTC. Amino acids: CASSPGGTGGYGYTF.

This clonotype was recorded a few times. The rearrangement joins TRBV9 to TRBJ2-2; 8 bases agree with TRBD1. J gave up 2 bases and V 0 bases, and 6 bases lay outside the gene matches. The germline CDR1 and CDR2 sequences are SGDLS and YYNGEE. The CDR3 consists of 17 residues. This CDR3 is CASSVVGTGGNTGELFF. For the CDR3, the DNA is TGTGCCAGCAGCGTAGTAGGAACAGGGGGAAACACCGGGGAGCTGTTTTTT.

V and J are TRBV19 and TRBJ1-2; D is unresolved. Trimming shortened V by 1 base and J by 4 bases, and 10 bases separated the two germline ends. The CDR3 runs to 14 residues. Germline assignment: CDR1 LNHDA and CDR2 SQIVND (reference sequence). In DNA, the CDR3 is TGTGCCAGTAGTATAGCGACACAAATCTATGGCTACACCTTC. It translates to CASSIATQIYGYTF.

A word on this clonotype: A read error may produce the germline difference seen at one junction end. The chain carries TRBV7-6 and TRBJ2-1; maybe TRBD2 (5 bases). Germline V lookup: CDR1 SGHVS, CDR2 FNYEAQ. This CDR3 is 13 amino acids long. The CDR3 loop reads CASSPDPGSEQFF. In DNA, the CDR3 is TGTGCTAGCAGCCCCGACCCGGGGAGTGAGCAGTTCTTC.